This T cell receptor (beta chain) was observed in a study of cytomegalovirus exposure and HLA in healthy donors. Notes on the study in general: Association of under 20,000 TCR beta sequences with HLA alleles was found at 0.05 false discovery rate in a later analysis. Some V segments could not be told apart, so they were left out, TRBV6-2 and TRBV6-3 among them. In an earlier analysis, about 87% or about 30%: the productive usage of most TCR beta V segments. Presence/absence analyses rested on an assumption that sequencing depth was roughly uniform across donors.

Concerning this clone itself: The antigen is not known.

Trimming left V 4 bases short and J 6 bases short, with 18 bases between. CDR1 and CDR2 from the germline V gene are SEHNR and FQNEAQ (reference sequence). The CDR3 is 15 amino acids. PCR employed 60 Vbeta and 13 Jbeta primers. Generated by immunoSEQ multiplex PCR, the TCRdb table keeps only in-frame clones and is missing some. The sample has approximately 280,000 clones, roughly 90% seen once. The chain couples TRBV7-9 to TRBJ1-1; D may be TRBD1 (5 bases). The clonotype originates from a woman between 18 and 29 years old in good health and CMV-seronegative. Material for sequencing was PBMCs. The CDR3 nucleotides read TGTGCCAGCAGCTCGAATCCAGGGCAGGGCGCTGAAGCTTTCTTT. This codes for CASSSNPGQGAEAFF.